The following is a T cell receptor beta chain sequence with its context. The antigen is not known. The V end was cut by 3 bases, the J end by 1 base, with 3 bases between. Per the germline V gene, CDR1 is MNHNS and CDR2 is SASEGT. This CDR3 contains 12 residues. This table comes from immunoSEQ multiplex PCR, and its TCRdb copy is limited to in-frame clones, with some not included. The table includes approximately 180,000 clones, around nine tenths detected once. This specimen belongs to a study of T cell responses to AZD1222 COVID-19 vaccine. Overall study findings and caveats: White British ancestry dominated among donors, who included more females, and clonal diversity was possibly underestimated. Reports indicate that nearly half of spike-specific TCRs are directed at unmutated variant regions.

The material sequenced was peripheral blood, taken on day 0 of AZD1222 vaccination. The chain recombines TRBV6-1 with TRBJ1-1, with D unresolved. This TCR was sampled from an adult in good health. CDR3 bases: TGTGCCAGCAGTGAGCAGAACACTGAAGCTTTCTTT. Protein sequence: CASSEQNTEAFF.